The 25 T cell receptor beta chains reported below all come from one sample, sequenced in a study of blood T cell repertoires in COVID-19 (dated by TCRdb to the early 2020s). Library prep was done by the immunoSEQ multiplex PCR assay. The immuneACCESS repertoire file appears here via TCRdb, limited to in-frame rearrangements. These files lack a portion of the clones; in checked studies, under half of the deficit traces to unresolved V genes, and the cause of the others is not known. In this sample the table shows 20,000 to 25,000 clones, approximately 80% of which occur a single time. The ten largest clones take up under 8% of the sample. The sequencing input was peripheral blood. These receptor sequences come from a man in his sixties or seventies with acute or convalescent COVID-19.

This chain links TRBV18 with TRBJ1-4; 10 positions match TRBD1. Trimming took 4 bases from V and 7 from J; bases not matched to a gene: 9. Germline assignment: CDR1 KGHSH and CDR2 LQKENI. The CDR3 contains 16 residues. The CDR3 loop reads CASSRRQGAIGEKLFF. CDR3 DNA sequence: TGTGCCAGCTCACGTCGACAGGGGGCGATAGGTGAAAAACTGTTTTTT.

This clone appeared a few times. The rearrangement joins TRBV11-2 to TRBJ1-1; D perhaps matches TRBD1 (6 bases). Looked up from germline, CDR1 is SGHAT and CDR2 is FQNNGV. V was clipped by 7 bases and J by 3 bases, with 12 bases between them. CDR3 length: 13 residues. CDR3 residues: CASTSSGDTEAFF. In DNA, the CDR3 is TGTGCCAGCACCTCTTCAGGGGACACTGAAGCTTTCTTT.

This clone was counted a few times. DNA for the CDR3: TGCAGTGCTAGACGGGCAGGGCTGGCTTTCTTT. It yields the protein CSARRAGLAFF. The genes are TRBV20-1 and TRBJ1-1, with D possibly matching TRBD1 (5 bases). This CDR3 has 11 residues. Trimming took off 2 bases at V and 11 bases at J, with 12 bases between the two ends. CDR1 DFQATT and CDR2 SNEGSKA come from the germline V gene (reference sequence).

The chain has TRBV20-1 and TRBJ1-4, with D possibly matching TRBD1 (5 bases). The CDR3 covers 11 residues. Trimming shortened V by 4 bases and J by 10 bases, and 10 bases separated the two germline ends. The germline V gene encodes CDR1 DFQATT and CDR2 SNEGSKA (reference sequence). CDR3 DNA sequence: TGCAGTGCTAAACAGGACCTAAAACTGTTTTTT. Amino acids: CSAKQDLKLFF.

The chain employs TRBV7-4 and TRBJ2-3; TRBD2 matches at 8 bases. The CDR3 is 16 amino acids. CDR1 is SGHVT, CDR2 SQSDAQ, per germline. The V segment lost 5 bases and the J segment 2 bases; nucleotides outside the gene matches: 9. As DNA, the CDR3 is TGTGCCAGCAGCCTACGGGGGGGCCAAATCACAGATACGCAGTATTTT. Translated, it gives CASSLRGGQITDTQYF.

The genes are TRBV19 and TRBJ1-1; 7 bases fit TRBD1. V shed 5 bases and J 4 bases; nucleotides not matched to a gene: 10. Germline V gene lookup returns CDR1 LNHDA and CDR2 SQIVND (reference sequence). This CDR3 contains 15 residues. CDR3 coding DNA: TGTGCCAGTAGTGTACAGGGGCGGCCAGGCACTGAAGCTTTCTTT. It specifies CASSVQGRPGTEAFF. Supplemented by reference TRBV19 and TRBJ1-1, the full variable domain reads DGGITQSPKYLFRKEGQNVTLSCEQNLNHDAMYWYRQDPGQGLRLIYYSQIVNDFQKGDIAEGYSVSREKKESFPLTVTSAQKNPTAFYLCASSVQGRPGTEAFFGQGTRLTVV.

The V gene is TRBV19, the J gene TRBJ1-3, with D perhaps TRBD1 (6 bases). CDR1 is LNHDA and CDR2 is SQIVND in the germline V gene (reference sequence). This CDR3 is built from 14 residues. V shed 1 base and J shed 5 bases, with 9 bases lying between them. This CDR3 reads CASSIARDRNTIYF. The CDR3 bases are TGTGCCAGTAGTATAGCCCGGGACAGAAACACCATATATTTT.

The V call is TRBV29-1, the J call TRBJ1-1; D gene ambiguous. The V gene's germline CDR1 is SQVTM and CDR2 ANQGSEA. Trimming took 7 bases from V and 4 from J, leaving 10 bases between them. This CDR3 is built from 11 residues. The CDR3 region is CSAVTITEAFF. CDR3 nucleotides: TGCAGCGCTGTGACAATCACTGAAGCTTTCTTT.

Only a few counts were recorded for this clone. This chain joins TRBV5-1 and TRBJ2-7, with a weak D call TRBD2 (7 bases). Looked up from germline, CDR1 is SGHRS and CDR2 is YFSETQ. This CDR3 region has 14 residues. Trimming took 1 base from V and 3 from J, leaving 11 bases between them. The CDR3 sequence is CASSLQGRVYEQYF. CDR3 DNA sequence: TGCGCCAGCAGCTTGCAGGGGAGGGTCTACGAGCAGTACTTC.

The V gene is TRBV11-3, the J gene TRBJ2-1, with 7 bases matching TRBD2. The CDR3 is 16 residues long. Germline values: CDR1 SGHNT, CDR2 YENEEA. After removal of 0 bases from V and 4 bases from J, the junction contained 6 bases not matched to a gene. CDR3 residues: CASSLDGGSRYNEQFF. The CDR3 nucleotides read TGTGCCAGCAGCTTAGACGGGGGGTCGAGATACAATGAGCAGTTCTTC.

The chain joins TRBV5-8 to TRBJ2-5; 13 positions agree with TRBD2. CDR3 length: 16 amino acids. Looked up from germline, CDR1 is SGHTS and CDR2 is YDEGEE. V lost 4 bases to trimming and J lost 4 bases; unmatched junction nucleotides: 7. CDR3 sequence: CASSLGGLAGTETQYF. The DNA for the CDR3 is TGTGCCAGCAGCCTGGGGGGACTAGCGGGGACAGAGACCCAGTACTTC.

This rearrangement joins TRBV6-5 to TRBJ1-2, with 8 bases identical to TRBD1. Germline-derived CDR1 and CDR2 are MNHEY and SVGAGI. V shed 5 bases and J 8 bases; nucleotides not matched to a gene: 13. This CDR3 has 15 amino acids. The CDR3 bases are TGTGCCAGCAGTCCTCCGGGACAGGACCTTAAGGGCTACACCTTC. Translation gives CASSPPGQDLKGYTF.

The chain links TRBV5-1 to TRBJ2-3, with 12 positions matching TRBD2. The CDR3 sequence is 15 residues long. CDR1 and CDR2 from the germline V gene are SGHRS and YFSETQ. Germline trimming cut 0 bases from V and 5 bases from J; bases unmatched to any gene: 1. The CDR3 spells CASSLASGGVDTQYF. The CDR3 DNA reads as TGCGCCAGCAGCTTGGCTAGCGGGGGGGTAGATACGCAGTATTTT.

The chain combines TRBV11-2 with TRBJ1-1; 7 bases align to TRBD1. In germline, CDR1 is SGHAT, CDR2 FQNNGV. V dropped 7 bases and J dropped 1; count of bases not matched to a gene: 6. This CDR3 comprises 14 residues. In DNA form, the CDR3 reads TGTGCCAGCACCCTACGGACAGGGAACACTGAAGCTTTCTTT. This encodes CASTLRTGNTEAFF. The full variable domain, completed using reference TRBV11-2 and TRBJ1-1, is EAGVAQSPRYKIIEKRQSVAFWCNPISGHATLYWYQQILGQGPKLLIQFQNNGVVDDSQLPKDRFSAERLKGVDSTLKIQPAKLEDSAVYLCASTLRTGNTEAFFGQGTRLTVV.

This chain links TRBV7-2 with TRBJ2-7, with D perhaps matching TRBD2 (5 bases). Trimming cost V 5 bases and J 2 bases, with 13 bases left between them. This CDR3 spans 14 amino acids. Germline V gene sequence: CDR1 SGHTA, CDR2 FQGNSA. The CDR3 DNA reads TGTGCCAGCAGCCCAACTAGGGCGGCCTACGAGCAGTACTTC. Residues: CASSPTRAAYEQYF.

The rearrangement links TRBV9 to TRBJ1-4; 7 nucleotides align to TRBD1. The CDR3 totals 15 residues. CDR1 and CDR2 (germline): SGDLS, YYNGEE. V was pared by 4 bases and J by 5 bases, with 8 bases of the junction left unmatched. Written as DNA, the CDR3 is TGTGCCAGCAGCACGATCGGGGGACAGAATGAAAAACTGTTTTTT. Protein product: CASSTIGGQNEKLFF.

The J gene is TRBJ2-7, the V gene TRBV27; 7 nucleotides agree with TRBD2. The CDR3 extends over 15 amino acids. Trimming removed 2 bases from V and 1 base from J; junction bases left unmatched: 5. CDR1 MNHEY and CDR2 SMNVEV come from the germline V gene (reference sequence). Here the CDR3 DNA reads TGTGCCAGCAGTTTAAACCGGGGAGGGTCCTACGAGCAGTACTTC. Residues: CASSLNRGGSYEQYF.

This chain connects TRBV21-1 to TRBJ2-7; the table calls TRBD2, which could not be checked here. TRBV21-1 is a documented pseudogene. The CDR3 has 16 residues. CDR3 amino acids: CASSKEFLAGGNEQYF. For the CDR3, the DNA is TGTGCCAGCAGCAAAGAATTCCTAGCGGGAGGGAACGAGCAGTACTTC.

The rearrangement uses TRBV6-5 and TRBJ2-7, with 11 bases that match TRBD1. The CDR3 sequence is 13 residues long. Germline CDR1 is MNHEY and CDR2 is SVGAGI. After removal of 6 bases from V and 6 bases from J, the junction contained 4 bases not matched to a gene. For the CDR3, the DNA is TGTGCCAGCAGCCGGGACAGGGGGGCCGAGCAGTACTTC. Amino acids: CASSRDRGAEQYF.

As to this clone: Because the CDR3's place on the DNA is in doubt, the DNA is left out and the CDR3 is given as listed by TCRdb. This chain connects TRBV7-9 to TRBJ2-7; TRBD2, the table's D call, lacks a check against the DNA. Germline CDR1 SEHNR, CDR2 FQNEAQ (reference sequence). Counting both end residues, the CDR3 totals 14 amino acids. The CDR3 reads CASSLTFGLGEQYF.

The chain's CDR3 is CASSLDRTNTEAFF. The CDR3 bases are TGCGCCAGCAGCTTAGACAGGACGAACACTGAAGCTTTCTTT. The chain employs TRBV5-1 and TRBJ1-1; TRBD1 is a possible D gene (6 bases). The CDR3 has 14 amino acids. In germline, CDR1 is SGHRS, CDR2 YFSETQ. The ends were cut back, 2 bases at V and 1 base at J, with 9 bases in the middle. Based on the CDR3 plus reference TRBV5-1 and TRBJ1-1, the full variable domain is KAGVTQTPRYLIKTRGQQVTLSCSPISGHRSVSWYQQTPGQGLQFLFEYFSETQRNKGNFPGRFSGRQFSNSRSEMNVSTLELGDSALYLCASSLDRTNTEAFFGQGTRLTVV.

The gene calls are TRBV2 and TRBJ1-6; TRBD1 matches at 12 bases. The length of the CDR3 is 19 residues. Germline values: CDR1 SNHLY, CDR2 FYNNEI. Unmatched junction bases numbered 6, after V lost 2 bases and J lost 1 base. Here the CDR3 DNA reads TGTGCCAGCAGTGAACGGGACAGGGGGCGCCTATCCTATAATTCACCCCTCCACTTT. It is translated as CASSERDRGRLSYNSPLHF.

This clone was seen only once. The V call is TRBV11-2, the J call TRBJ1-2; 9 positions match TRBD1. The CDR3 covers 15 residues. In germline, CDR1 is SGHAT, CDR2 FQNNGV. The junction had 5 bases not matched to a gene; V was cut back by 3 bases and J by 3 bases. The CDR3: CASSFDRGKYYGYTF. CDR3 in DNA: TGTGCCAGCAGCTTCGACAGGGGGAAATACTATGGCTACACCTTC.

V and J are TRBV6-4 and TRBJ1-2; TRBD1 aligns across 8 bases. V dropped 6 bases and J dropped 6; count of bases not matched to a gene: 3. Germline lookup yields CDR1 MRHNA and CDR2 SNTAGT. The CDR3 is 12 residues long. The CDR3, as DNA: TGTGCCAGCAGATCGACAGGGGATGGCTACACCTTC. Translating gives CASRSTGDGYTF.

This clone appeared a few times. This sequence joins TRBV12-3 or TRBV12-4 and TRBJ1-6; 7 positions match TRBD1. The CDR3 runs to 13 residues. Trimming took 8 bases from V and 10 from J; bases not matched to a gene: 8. CDR3 in amino acids: CASGWAGGSPLHF. As DNA, the CDR3 is TGTGCCAGCGGATGGGCAGGGGGATCACCCCTCCACTTT.